One and the same sample provided the 10 T cell receptor beta chains below, sequenced in a study of shared clonotypes between healthy human individuals. TCRdb's copy holds only in-frame clones and misses some; the assay was immunoSEQ multiplex PCR. The sample includes about 1 million clones, approximately 70% seen only once; the top ten take around 1.5%. Material: memory CD4+ T cells sorted from blood. Subset specified: CD45RA-negative fraction. The receptors come from a man aged 18-30 years in good health.

The chain carries TRBV28 and TRBJ1-6; 7 bases map to TRBD1. Trimming cost V 4 bases and J 6 bases; bases outside gene matches: 9. Per germline, CDR1 MDHEN and CDR2 SYDVKM. This CDR3 region has 16 residues. The CDR3 nucleotides read TGTGCCAGCAGTTATAACAGGGGCAGCGTTAATTCACCCCTCCACTTT. It codes for CASSYNRGSVNSPLHF.

The rearrangement links TRBV19 to TRBJ2-3; D unclear. Trimming shortened V by 5 bases and J by 0 bases, and 12 bases separated the two germline ends. Germline V gives CDR1 LNHDA, CDR2 SQIVND (reference sequence). The CDR3 has 15 amino acids. CDR3 DNA sequence: TGTGCCAGTAGTTCCCCCACAAAAAGCACAGATACGCAGTATTTT. It translates to CASSSPTKSTDTQYF.

The chain recombines TRBV18 with TRBJ1-2; D is undetermined. Germline lookup yields CDR1 KGHSH and CDR2 LQKENI. This CDR3 contains 12 residues. V shed 6 bases and J shed 4 bases, with 9 bases lying between them. The CDR3 here is CASSAGSYGYTF. The CDR3 DNA follows: TGTGCCAGCTCCGCAGGCAGCTATGGCTACACCTTC.

The CDR3 loop is CASRKTGGTDTQYF. The CDR3 DNA is TGTGCCAGCAGGAAGACGGGGGGGACAGATACGCAGTATTTT. V is TRBV5-5 and J is TRBJ2-3; the match to TRBD2 covers 8 bases. With V trimmed by 5 bases and J by 3 bases, 5 bases remained unmatched. Germline CDR1 SGHKS, CDR2 YYEKEE (reference sequence). This CDR3 region has 14 residues.

This clone appeared a few times. The rearrangement uses TRBV7-9 and TRBJ1-2; TRBD1 aligns across 8 bases. Germline loops: CDR1 SEHNR, CDR2 FQNEAQ (reference sequence). The ends lost 4 bases at V and 7 bases at J; junction bases unmatched: 8. The length of the CDR3 is 14 residues. The CDR3 DNA reads as TGTGCCAGCAGCTCAGAGACAGGGGTTTCTGGCTACACCTTC. Protein: CASSSETGVSGYTF.

The chain is built from TRBV30 and TRBJ1-3, with 8 bases lining up with TRBD1. CDR1 is GTSNPN, CDR2 SVGIG, per germline (reference sequence). CDR3 length: 14 amino acids. V shed 4 bases, J shed 4 bases, and the junction held 6 bases outside the gene matches. CDR3: CAWNQGASGNTIYF. CDR3 coding DNA: TGTGCCTGGAACCAGGGGGCCTCAGGAAACACCATATATTTT. Based on the CDR3 plus reference TRBV30 and TRBJ1-3, the full variable domain is SQTIHQWPATLVQPVGSPLSLECTVEGTSNPNLYWYRQAAGRGLQLLFYSVGIGQISSEVPQNLSASRPQDRQFILSSKKLLLSDSGFYLCAWNQGASGNTIYFGEGSWLTVV.

The chain links TRBV5-6 to TRBJ1-2; D perhaps matches TRBD1 (5 bases). The germline CDR1 and CDR2 sequences are SGHDT and YYEEEE. The V gene lost 0 bases and the J gene lost 4 bases, with 13 bases spanning the gap. The length of the CDR3 is 15 residues. The CDR3 sequence is CASSLARGNGYGYTF. CDR3 DNA sequence: TGTGCCAGCAGCTTGGCTCGGGGGAACGGCTATGGCTACACCTTC.

The chain recombines TRBV19 with TRBJ1-6; 7 bases are shared with TRBD1. The CDR3 sequence is 13 residues long. V shed 8 bases and J 9 bases; nucleotides not matched to a gene: 7. Germline V CDR1 and CDR2: LNHDA, SQIVND (reference sequence). This chain's CDR3 is CASYDREGSPLHF. CDR3 sequence (DNA): TGTGCCAGTTACGACAGGGAGGGTTCACCCCTCCACTTT.

V gene TRBV7-2 combines with J gene TRBJ2-3; a possible D gene is TRBD1 (6 bases). V was cut by 6 bases and J by 7 bases, with 17 bases left in between. Germline-derived CDR1 and CDR2 are SGHTA and FQGNSA. CDR3 length: 14 residues. CDR3 protein: CASRPPQGIHTQYF. DNA of the CDR3: TGTGCCAGCAGACCCCCCCAGGGGATTCATACGCAGTATTTT.

For this clone: A read error is the likely source, as a far larger clone sits one nucleotide away. The sample contains more than one DNA sequence encoding this CDR3. The chain carries TRBV5-1 and TRBJ2-3, with D possibly being TRBD2 (6 bases). The CDR3 totals 14 residues. The ends were cut back, 4 bases at V and 0 bases at J, with 9 bases in the middle. Looked up from germline, CDR1 is SGHRS and CDR2 is YFSETQ. CDR3 sequence reads: CASSPGLSTDTQYF. CDR3 nucleotide sequence: TGCGCCAGCAGCCCGGGACTGAGCACAGATACGCAGTATTTT.